This entry lists 21 T cell receptor beta chains sequenced from one sample in a study of Ad26.COV2.S vaccination and SARS-CoV-2 variants. Data came from immunoSEQ multiplex PCR; TCRdb stores just in-frame clones and leaves some out. In the table there are about 350,000 clones, about 89% of which are singletons. Treatment noted: around 19 received Ad26.COV2.S at low or high dose, single or two shots; about 5 received placebo; per-sample allocation not given. Collection of the samples took place on day 63 after the first injection of vaccine or placebo. The specimen was peripheral blood, collected in a trial of Ad26.COV2.S vaccine versus placebo. These receptors originate from a person aged 18 to 65 who received the Ad26.COV2.S COVID-19 vaccine or a placebo.

This chain's CDR3 is CASSWEGGRGAGELFF. Here the CDR3 DNA reads TGTGCCAGCAGCTGGGAGGGAGGGCGAGGAGCCGGGGAGCTGTTTTTT. The genes are TRBV7-2 and TRBJ2-2; 7 bases fit TRBD2. The CDR3 has 16 amino acids. Trimming removed 4 bases from V and 6 bases from J; junction bases left unmatched: 11. Germline CDR1 reads SGHTA; CDR2 reads FQGNSA.

The CDR3 DNA follows: TGCGCCAGCAGCCGCTTGACAGGGGGGAACACCGGGGAGCTGTTTTTT. It yields the protein CASSRLTGGNTGELFF. The V gene is TRBV5-1, the J gene TRBJ2-2, with 9 bases fitting TRBD1. The CDR3 covers 16 residues. After removal of 4 bases from V and 1 base from J, the junction contained 5 bases not matched to a gene. Germline-derived CDR1 and CDR2 are SGHRS and YFSETQ.

The chain links TRBV30 to TRBJ2-7; 8 bases match TRBD1. CDR3 length equals 14 residues. Germline V lookup: CDR1 GTSNPN, CDR2 SVGIG (reference sequence). Germline trimming cut 1 base from V and 2 bases from J; bases unmatched to any gene: 4. CDR3 in DNA: TGTGCCTGGAGTGGCCCCAGGGGGCCCTACGAGCAGTACTTC. This encodes CAWSGPRGPYEQYF. Filled out from reference TRBV30 and TRBJ2-7, the complete variable domain reads SQTIHQWPATLVQPVGSPLSLECTVEGTSNPNLYWYRQAAGRGLQLLFYSVGIGQISSEVPQNLSASRPQDRQFILSSKKLLLSDSGFYLCAWSGPRGPYEQYFGPGTRLTVT.

This chain uses TRBV5-6 with TRBJ2-3; D gene ambiguous. The germline gives CDR1 SGHDT, CDR2 YYEEEE. The germline V and J ends were trimmed by 1 base and 0 bases, with 12 bases remaining between them. There are 16 residues in the CDR3. CDR3: CASSLRGRASTDTQYF. The CDR3 coding sequence is TGTGCCAGCAGCTTGAGAGGAAGGGCTAGCACAGATACGCAGTATTTT.

The V and J genes are TRBV5-1 and TRBJ1-2; 10 bases fit TRBD1. J lost 8 bases, V lost 0 bases, and 7 bases had no gene match. This CDR3 is 15 amino acids long. Per the germline V gene, CDR1 is SGHRS and CDR2 is YFSETQ. CDR3 amino acids: CASSLEGTGEYGYTF. Written as DNA, the CDR3 is TGCGCCAGCAGCTTGGAAGGGACAGGGGAATACGGCTACACCTTC.

This chain joins TRBV6-5 and TRBJ1-1; D is unclear. This CDR3 is 16 amino acids long. CDR1 is MNHEY and CDR2 is SVGAGI in the germline V gene. Trimming removed 0 bases at V and 0 bases at J, with 11 bases between. Here the CDR3 reads CASSYSKRYMNTEAFF. The CDR3, as DNA: TGTGCCAGCAGTTACTCGAAGAGATACATGAACACTGAAGCTTTCTTT.

J is TRBJ1-1 and V is TRBV19; D unclear. Per the germline V gene, CDR1 is LNHDA and CDR2 is SQIVND (reference sequence). The germline V and J ends were trimmed by 4 bases and 5 bases, with 11 bases remaining between them. The CDR3 is 13 residues long. The CDR3 protein is CASSRWGETEAFF. Here the CDR3 DNA reads TGTGCCAGTAGTAGATGGGGAGAGACTGAAGCTTTCTTT.

The chain's CDR3 is CASSLAGTSGRNEQFF. Here the CDR3 DNA reads TGTGCCAGCAGCTTAGCAGGGACTAGCGGGAGAAATGAGCAGTTCTTC. V usage is TRBV7-9 and J usage is TRBJ2-1, with 14 bases identical to TRBD2. J was trimmed by 7 bases and V by 0 bases; bases with no gene match: 2. This CDR3 spans 16 amino acids. Germline-derived CDR1 and CDR2 are SEHNR and FQNEAQ (reference sequence).

V is TRBV2 and J is TRBJ2-5, with D tentatively TRBD1 (5 bases). Trimming cost V 3 bases and J 5 bases, with 16 bases left between them. CDR3 size: 15 residues. Germline-derived CDR1 and CDR2 are SNHLY and FYNNEI. In DNA form, the CDR3 reads TGTGCCAGCAGTGAGGATCAAGGGGCAATGGAGACCCAGTACTTC. Its translation: CASSEDQGAMETQYF.

The chain couples TRBV28 to TRBJ2-3, with 10 bases identical to TRBD1. The CDR3 loop spans 18 amino acids. The trim removed 7 bases at V and 5 bases at J, leaving 18 bases unmatched. Germline loops: CDR1 MDHEN, CDR2 SYDVKM. In DNA, the CDR3 is TGTGCCAGCACCGCCCTTAGGACAGGGGGTTCGGATGGAGATACGCAGTATTTT. Its translation: CASTALRTGGSDGDTQYF.

The chain employs TRBV7-8 and TRBJ2-2; 8 nucleotides agree with TRBD1. From germline, CDR1 is SGHVS and CDR2 FQNEAQ. The CDR3 spans 16 residues. Trimming cost V 3 bases and J 7 bases; bases outside gene matches: 10. The CDR3 DNA is TGTGCCAGCAGCTTCGGACAGGGTGAAGGGTTCGGGGAGCTGTTTTTT. It encodes CASSFGQGEGFGELFF.

The rearrangement joins TRBV10-2 to TRBJ1-5, with 12 bases matching TRBD1. Trimming cost V 6 bases and J 6 bases; bases outside gene matches: 6. Looked up from germline, CDR1 is WSHSY and CDR2 is SAAADI. CDR3 length: 15 amino acids. CDR3 region: CASSGGQGAGQPQHF. CDR3 DNA: TGCGCCAGCAGCGGGGGACAGGGGGCAGGTCAGCCCCAGCATTTT.

This clone appeared a few times. The V call is TRBV5-6, the J call TRBJ1-6; TRBD1 agrees at 9 bases. Germline V gene sequence: CDR1 SGHDT, CDR2 YYEEEE. V lost 3 bases to trimming and J lost 7 bases; unmatched junction nucleotides: 5. The CDR3 runs 15 residues. The CDR3: CASSYTGGWNSPLHF. The CDR3 DNA follows: TGTGCCAGCAGCTATACAGGGGGCTGGAATTCACCCCTCCACTTT.

The chain links TRBV6-5 to TRBJ1-1; possibly TRBD1 for D (5 bases). The ends were cut back, 7 bases at V and 0 bases at J, with 15 bases in the middle. The germline CDR1 and CDR2 sequences are MNHEY and SVGAGI. The CDR3 length is 15 residues. The DNA of the CDR3 is TGTGCCAGCACCACCGACTTGGGGCTGAACACTGAAGCTTTCTTT. Protein: CASTTDLGLNTEAFF.

The chain carries TRBV12-3 or TRBV12-4 and TRBJ1-2; D is unresolved. This CDR3 has 11 residues. The V gene lost 7 bases and the J gene lost 2 bases, with 5 bases spanning the gap. Here the CDR3 reads CASTRNYGYTF. Here the CDR3 DNA reads TGTGCCAGCACCAGAAACTATGGCTACACCTTC.

In its sample, this clone was seen a few times. The V gene is TRBV19, the J gene TRBJ2-1; the match to TRBD2 covers 9 bases. V lost 2 bases to trimming and J lost 7 bases; unmatched junction nucleotides: 6. Germline CDR1 LNHDA, CDR2 SQIVND (reference sequence). The length of the CDR3 is 15 residues. DNA for the CDR3: TGTGCCAGTAGTATAAGTAGCGGGGGCCATAATGAGCAGTTCTTC. As protein: CASSISSGGHNEQFF. The whole variable domain, remainder taken from reference TRBV19 and TRBJ2-1, is DGGITQSPKYLFRKEGQNVTLSCEQNLNHDAMYWYRQDPGQGLRLIYYSQIVNDFQKGDIAEGYSVSREKKESFPLTVTSAQKNPTAFYLCASSISSGGHNEQFFGPGTRLTVL.

The chain is built from TRBV28 and TRBJ2-3, with 8 bases lining up with TRBD1. The ends lost 5 bases at V and 0 bases at J; junction bases unmatched: 4. This CDR3 region has 15 residues. Germline values: CDR1 MDHEN, CDR2 SYDVKM. The CDR3 region is CASSQQGGSTDTQYF. For the CDR3, the DNA is TGTGCCAGCAGTCAACAGGGGGGAAGCACAGATACGCAGTATTTT.

J is TRBJ1-5 and V is TRBV3-1 (or the pseudogene TRBV3-2); weak D call: TRBD1 (6 bases). Germline V gives CDR1 LGHDT, CDR2 YNNKEL (reference sequence). The CDR3 consists of 18 residues. Trimming removed 0 bases at V and 4 bases at J, with 19 bases between. CDR3 sequence: CASSQDLPGFQGNQPQHF. The CDR3 region has the DNA TGTGCCAGCAGCCAAGATCTTCCGGGATTTCAGGGGAATCAGCCCCAGCATTTT.

The chain combines TRBV5-1 with TRBJ2-2, with D perhaps given as TRBD1 or TRBD2 (5 bases each). Germline CDR1 is SGHRS and CDR2 is YFSETQ. V was clipped by 4 bases and J by 5 bases, with 15 bases between them. This CDR3 spans 15 amino acids. Here the CDR3 reads CASSPGTFETGELFF. The CDR3 DNA reads as TGCGCCAGCAGCCCGGGGACGTTCGAGACCGGGGAGCTGTTTTTT. Filled out from reference TRBV5-1 and TRBJ2-2, the complete variable domain reads KAGVTQTPRYLIKTRGQQVTLSCSPISGHRSVSWYQQTPGQGLQFLFEYFSETQRNKGNFPGRFSGRQFSNSRSEMNVSTLELGDSALYLCASSPGTFETGELFFGEGSRLTVL.

This clone was detected only once. V usage is TRBV7-3 and J usage is TRBJ2-2, with a tentative D call TRBD1 (6 bases). Germline V gene sequence: CDR1 SGHTA, CDR2 FQGTGA. V was clipped by 0 bases and J by 4 bases, with 18 bases between them. The CDR3 is 18 residues long. This CDR3 is CASSLTRIRGQSTGELFF. For the CDR3, the DNA is TGTGCCAGCAGCTTAACGAGGATCAGGGGCCAGAGCACCGGGGAGCTGTTTTTT.

The V call is TRBV5-4, the J call TRBJ2-7; 12 positions agree with TRBD1. The ends lost 4 bases at V and 5 bases at J; junction bases unmatched: 4. From germline, CDR1 is SGHNT and CDR2 YYREEE (reference sequence). The CDR3 covers 14 residues. The CDR3: CASSLGTGGDEQYF. The DNA for the CDR3 is TGTGCCAGCAGCCTCGGGACAGGGGGCGACGAGCAGTACTTC.